A single sample gave rise to the 26 T cell receptor beta chains below, sequenced in a study of blood T cell repertoires in COVID-19. TCRdb keeps only in-frame clones here, not all; method: immunoSEQ multiplex PCR. The top ten hold about 1.7% of the sample, which has roughly 500,000 clones, approximately 90% seen once. Source material: PBMCs or T cells enriched from blood (not recorded which). Receptors were obtained from a woman aged 40 to 49 who had recovered from COVID-19.

This sequence joins TRBV5-1 and TRBJ1-6; TRBD1 matches at 7 bases. This CDR3 spans 18 amino acids. V lost 0 bases, J lost 0 bases, and 6 bases stayed unmatched. Per germline, CDR1 SGHRS and CDR2 YFSETQ. CDR3 sequence: CASSLAQGGASYNSPLHF. CDR3 DNA: TGCGCCAGCAGCTTGGCGCAAGGGGGCGCCTCCTATAATTCACCCCTCCACTTT.

This clone has just one count. The V call is TRBV25-1, the J call TRBJ1-4; D is perhaps TRBD1 (6 bases). The V and J ends lost 5 bases and 8 bases respectively, with 12 bases between them. In germline, CDR1 is MGHDK, CDR2 SYGVNS. The CDR3 has 13 residues. The CDR3 is CASSYRVGEKLFF. CDR3 DNA sequence: TGTGCCAGCAGTTACAGGGTGGGGGAAAAACTGTTTTTT.

J is TRBJ1-5 and V is TRBV6-1; maybe TRBD1 (5 bases). V shed 3 bases and J shed 0 bases, with 12 bases lying between them. CDR3 length: 16 amino acids. Germline V CDR1 and CDR2: MNHNS, SASEGT. In DNA form, the CDR3 reads TGTGCCAGCAGTGATGGCAGGGTCTATAGCAATCAGCCCCAGCATTTT. Protein product: CASSDGRVYSNQPQHF.

The rearrangement joins TRBV5-1 to TRBJ2-7; TRBD2 matches at 12 bases. The CDR3 is 16 amino acids. CDR1 is SGHRS, CDR2 YFSETQ, per germline. The ends lost 3 bases at V and 7 bases at J; junction bases unmatched: 11. The chain's CDR3 is CASSSQTSGSAREQYF. The CDR3 nucleotides read TGCGCCAGCAGCTCGCAGACTAGCGGGAGTGCGAGGGAGCAGTACTTC.

This clone was seen only once. The rearrangement uses TRBV5-4 and TRBJ2-7, with TRBD2 matching over 7 bases. There are 13 residues in the CDR3. The germline V gene has CDR1 SGHNT and CDR2 YYREEE (reference sequence). V was pared by 9 bases and J by 4 bases, with 10 bases of the junction left unmatched. The CDR3 bases are TGTGCCATCTCGGGGGAGGGGAAGTACGAGCAGTACTTC. Encoded protein: CAISGEGKYEQYF.

The rearrangement joins TRBV10-1 to TRBJ2-1; 12 bases line up with TRBD2. The ends lost 0 bases at V and 6 bases at J; junction bases unmatched: 3. Per germline, CDR1 WNHNN and CDR2 SYGVQD (reference sequence). The CDR3 runs to 16 residues. The CDR3 is CASSESRGLAGNEQFF. The CDR3 DNA reads as TGCGCCAGCAGTGAGTCTAGGGGACTAGCGGGCAATGAGCAGTTCTTC.

This clone was recorded a few times. The chain carries TRBV19 and TRBJ1-1; D might be TRBD1 (6 bases). Per the germline V gene, CDR1 is LNHDA and CDR2 is SQIVND (reference sequence). This CDR3 contains 15 residues. Trimming left V 7 bases short and J 6 bases short, with 21 bases between. The CDR3 nucleotides are TGTGCCAGTATCACCCCCCGAGGGGGTCGGGCTGAAGCTTTCTTT. Residues: CASITPRGGRAEAFF. Combining the CDR3 with reference TRBV19 and TRBJ1-1 gives the whole variable domain DGGITQSPKYLFRKEGQNVTLSCEQNLNHDAMYWYRQDPGQGLRLIYYSQIVNDFQKGDIAEGYSVSREKKESFPLTVTSAQKNPTAFYLCASITPRGGRAEAFFGQGTRLTVV.

The chain is built from TRBV10-2 and TRBJ1-5; TRBD1 matches 7 bases. Germline V gene lookup returns CDR1 WSHSY and CDR2 SAAADI. V shed 10 bases and J 0 bases; nucleotides not matched to a gene: 9. The CDR3 length is 15 residues. The CDR3 region has the DNA TGCGCCACCGGGACAGATTATTATAGCAATCAGCCCCAGCATTTT. Its translation is CATGTDYYSNQPQHF.

The rearrangement joins TRBV7-2 to TRBJ1-5; D possibly corresponds to TRBD1 (6 bases). Between the trimmed V and J ends, which lost 2 bases and 6 bases, there was a span of 20 bases. Germline V gene lookup returns CDR1 SGHTA and CDR2 FQGNSA. CDR3 size: 17 residues. The CDR3 is CASSLKQGPLGRQPQHF. In DNA form, the CDR3 reads TGTGCCAGCAGCTTAAAACAGGGACCCCTTGGGCGTCAGCCCCAGCATTTT.

This chain connects TRBV3-1 (or the pseudogene TRBV3-2) to TRBJ2-5; D uncertain. Germline V CDR1 and CDR2: LGHDT, YNNKEL (reference sequence). This CDR3 is 14 amino acids long. Trimming took 0 bases from V and 10 from J, leaving 15 bases between them. CDR3: CASSQETPSTGQYF. For the CDR3, the DNA is TGTGCCAGCAGCCAAGAAACCCCCAGCACGGGCCAGTACTTC.

This chain uses TRBV11-3 with TRBJ1-1; D ambiguous. V dropped 6 bases and J dropped 13 bases, with 18 bases sitting between them. Germline assignment: CDR1 SGHNT and CDR2 YENEEA. This CDR3 spans 12 amino acids. CDR3 in amino acids: CASRTYGRSLFF. CDR3 sequence (DNA): TGTGCCAGCAGGACATACGGCAGGTCCCTTTTCTTT.

V gene TRBV12-5 combines with J gene TRBJ2-1, with D possibly matching TRBD1 (5 bases). Germline V CDR1 and CDR2: LGHNT, FRNRAP. This CDR3 is 14 amino acids long. V was clipped by 1 base and J by 5 bases, with 9 bases between them. Written as DNA, the CDR3 is TGTGCTAGTGGTTTGGGACAGCCTAACAATGAGCAGTTCTTC. This sequence encodes CASGLGQPNNEQFF.

This sequence joins TRBV5-4 and TRBJ1-2; 7 positions agree with TRBD1. V dropped 2 bases and J dropped 5; count of bases not matched to a gene: 9. Germline loops: CDR1 SGHNT, CDR2 YYREEE (reference sequence). The CDR3 is 15 residues long. The CDR3 DNA is TGTGCCAGCAGCTTACCCGGGACAGAGGGGTATGGCTACACCTTC. It encodes CASSLPGTEGYGYTF.

The chain is built from TRBV7-9 and TRBJ1-3; a weak D match, TRBD1 (5 bases). In germline, CDR1 is SEHNR, CDR2 FQNEAQ (reference sequence). The V gene lost 5 bases and the J gene lost 0 bases, with 20 bases spanning the gap. The length of the CDR3 is 18 residues. CDR3 bases: TGTGCCAGCAGCCCCACCAATAGGGGACTCCTCTCTGGAAACACCATATATTTT. This translates into CASSPTNRGLLSGNTIYF.

The gene calls are TRBV5-1 and TRBJ1-5; tentatively, D is TRBD1 (5 bases). Germline V CDR1 and CDR2: SGHRS, YFSETQ. V was clipped by 5 bases and J by 5 bases, with 11 bases between them. The CDR3 contains 13 residues. CDR3 in DNA: TGCGCCAGCAGTCCGGGGGGTGATCAGCCCCAGCATTTT. Its translation: CASSPGGDQPQHF.

The V call is TRBV4-1, the J call TRBJ1-2; 8 positions agree with TRBD1. The trim removed 2 bases at V and 0 bases at J, leaving 14 bases unmatched. The germline CDR1 and CDR2 sequences are MGHRA and YSYEKL. The CDR3 is 19 amino acids. The CDR3 DNA is TGCGCCAGCAGCCAAAGGAGCACAGGGGGGGCCCAATCTAACTATGGCTACACCTTC. This sequence encodes CASSQRSTGGAQSNYGYTF.

The chain is built from TRBV12-3 or TRBV12-4 and TRBJ1-2, with D maybe TRBD1 (5 bases). The CDR3 has 13 residues. The V and J ends lost 6 bases and 7 bases respectively, with 15 bases between them. The CDR3 here is CASSLRGSSGYTF. The CDR3 DNA is TGTGCCAGCAGCTTACGGGGGTCTTCTGGCTACACCTTC.

The DNA of the CDR3 is TGCGCCAGCAGCCTCGGCGGGGTTAACTATGGCTACACCTTC. Its translation is CASSLGGVNYGYTF. The chain links TRBV4-3 to TRBJ1-2; no clear D. The length of the CDR3 is 14 residues. Germline values: CDR1 LGHNA, CDR2 YSLEER. The V end was cut by 4 bases, the J end by 1 base, with 10 bases between.

V gene TRBV5-5 combines with J gene TRBJ2-7; 11 bases are a match to TRBD2. The trim removed 4 bases at V and 1 base at J, leaving 7 bases unmatched. The CDR3 runs to 16 residues. Germline CDR1 and CDR2: SGHKS and YYEKEE (reference sequence). The CDR3 loop reads CASSLGLAVISYEQYF. Here the CDR3 DNA reads TGTGCCAGCAGCCTGGGACTAGCGGTCATATCCTACGAGCAGTACTTC.

The genes are TRBV20-1 and TRBJ1-2; D not certain. Germline values: CDR1 DFQATT, CDR2 SNEGSKA (reference sequence). V lost 3 bases to trimming and J lost 2 bases, with 13 bases between them. The CDR3 length is 14 residues. The CDR3 loop reads CSASPPLENYGYTF. CDR3 DNA sequence: TGCAGTGCTAGTCCCCCCCTAGAGAACTATGGCTACACCTTC.

The DNA of the CDR3 is TGTGCCAGCGGCGACAGCTATGGCTACACCTTC. It is translated as CASGDSYGYTF. The V call is TRBV11-3, the J call TRBJ1-2, with TRBD1 as a possible D gene (5 bases). V was shortened by 8 bases and J by 4 bases, with 8 bases between the two germline ends. The CDR3 covers 11 residues. Germline lookup yields CDR1 SGHNT and CDR2 YENEEA.

The V and J genes are TRBV5-1 and TRBJ1-1; 9 nucleotides line up with TRBD1. Trimming cost V 3 bases and J 1 base; bases outside gene matches: 7. The CDR3 is 16 amino acids. The germline CDR1 and CDR2 sequences are SGHRS and YFSETQ. The CDR3 DNA reads TGCGCCAGCAGCTCCCCACAGGGGGCCGGGAACACTGAAGCTTTCTTT. The encoded protein is CASSSPQGAGNTEAFF.

J is TRBJ2-2 and V is TRBV6-5; 8 positions match TRBD1. The CDR3 has 14 residues. The germline CDR1 and CDR2 sequences are MNHEY and SVGAGI. V shed 3 bases and J 7 bases; nucleotides not matched to a gene: 4. CDR3 amino acids: CASSYQGAGGELFF. For the CDR3, the DNA is TGTGCCAGCAGTTATCAGGGGGCTGGCGGGGAGCTGTTTTTT.

About this clone: Relative to the germline gene, one junction end is altered; a read error may explain this. This same CDR3 is encoded by further DNA sequences in the sample. The rearrangement uses TRBV10-3 and TRBJ1-6, with D perhaps TRBD1 (5 bases). The CDR3 covers 13 residues. Germline lookup yields CDR1 ENHRY and CDR2 SYGVKD. CDR3 coding DNA: TGTGCCAGCGGGACTGAGGATAATTCACCCCTCCATTTT. It codes for CASGTEDNSPLHF.

This clone was counted a few times. V gene TRBV5-1 combines with J gene TRBJ2-7, with 7 bases identical to TRBD2. This CDR3 has 15 amino acids. The germline V gene encodes CDR1 SGHRS and CDR2 YFSETQ. Germline trimming cut 0 bases from V and 2 bases from J; bases unmatched to any gene: 5. DNA for the CDR3: TGCGCCAGCAGCTTGGAACGGGGAGGGGCCTACGAGCAGTACTTC. This codes for CASSLERGGAYEQYF.

V usage is TRBV5-4 and J usage is TRBJ2-3; TRBD2 might be the D (6 bases). The CDR3 is 14 residues long. Germline values: CDR1 SGHNT, CDR2 YYREEE (reference sequence). V shed 3 bases and J shed 2 bases, with 10 bases lying between them. The CDR3: CASSSGLSTDTQYF. The DNA for the CDR3 is TGTGCCAGCAGCTCGGGACTCTCCACAGATACGCAGTATTTT.